This is a list of T cell receptor beta chains from one sample in a study of cytomegalovirus exposure and HLA in healthy donors. Libraries were prepared by immunoSEQ multiplex PCR; TCRdb keeps only in-frame clonotypes and omits some of them. This sample has around 110,000 clones, with roughly 79% found just once. The sample consisted of PBMCs. These TCRs come from a woman under 30 in good health and CMV-seronegative. Both conserved end residues are part of each CDR3. Each record gives: CDR3 DNA, CDR3 protein, V gene, J gene, D gene, clone size. A D gene is named only where the DNA matches it firmly. Rows may omit the clone size; those that give it use once, few, many or a size class.

DNA: TGCGCCAGCAGCGCACGGACAGAATACGAGCAGTACTTC; CDR3: CASSARTEYEQYF; V: TRBV5-1; J: TRBJ2-7; D: .; size: .
DNA: TGTGCCAGCAGACCCCGGGGGGCAGGCACTGAAGCTTTCTTT; CDR3: CASRPRGAGTEAFF; V: TRBV27; J: TRBJ1-1; D: .; size: .
DNA: TGTGCCTGGAGTTTTCGGTCGGGGGTAAGGTATGGCTACACCTTC; CDR3: CAWSFRSGVRYGYTF; V: TRBV30; J: TRBJ1-2; D: .; size: .
DNA: TGCGCCAGCAGCACCCTGACAGGGGCGGGAAACACCATATATTTT; CDR3: CASSTLTGAGNTIYF; V: TRBV5-1; J: TRBJ1-3; D: TRBD1; size: .
DNA: TGTGCCAGCAGCTTAAGCGGCGGGGGGGCCTACAATGAGCAGTTCTTC; CDR3: CASSLSGGGAYNEQFF; V: TRBV7-2; J: TRBJ2-1; D: TRBD2; size: .
DNA: TGCGCCAGCAGCTTGGGAGACAACTTCTTGTGGTCTGGAAACACCATATATTTT; CDR3: CASSLGDNFLWSGNTIYF; V: TRBV5-1; J: TRBJ1-3; D: .; size: .
DNA: TGTGCCAGCAGCCAAGACCGGGGATACACTGAAGCTTTCTTT; CDR3: CASSQDRGYTEAFF; V: TRBV14; J: TRBJ1-1; D: .; size: .
DNA: TGTGCCAGCAGGCGGGACGGAGACTACGAGCAGTACTTC; CDR3: CASRRDGDYEQYF; V: TRBV27; J: TRBJ2-7; D: .; size: .
DNA: TGTGCCTGGGGAGGGAGTCCGGAGCAGTTCTTC; CDR3: CAWGGSPEQFF; V: TRBV30; J: TRBJ2-1; D: .; size: .
DNA: TGTGCCAGCAGCTCTGACAGCACCTATAATTCACCCCTCCACTTT; CDR3: CASSSDSTYNSPLHF; V: TRBV5-4; J: TRBJ1-6; D: .; size: .
DNA: TGTGCCATCAGGGACAAAGAACAGTTAAGCTCCTATAATTCACCCCTCCACTTT; CDR3: CAIRDKEQLSSYNSPLHF; V: TRBV10-3; J: TRBJ1-6; D: .; size: .
DNA: TGTGCCAGCAGTTCTCCCCGGACAGGGGAGGAGCAGTACTTC; CDR3: CASSSPRTGEEQYF; V: TRBV28; J: TRBJ2-7; D: TRBD1; size: few
DNA: TGCAGCGTTGAAACAGGGGAAGGGTACGAGCAGTACTTC; CDR3: CSVETGEGYEQYF; V: TRBV29-1; J: TRBJ2-7; D: TRBD1; size: .
DNA: TGTGCCACCAGCAGGGCCGAAGCGTTAGAAAATGAAAAACTGTTTTTT; CDR3: CATSRAEALENEKLFF; V: TRBV15; J: TRBJ1-4; D: .; size: .
DNA: TGTGCCAGCAGCCCAAATACCTACGCTGAAGCTTTCTTT; CDR3: CASSPNTYAEAFF; V: TRBV7-8; J: TRBJ1-1; D: .; size: once
DNA: TGCGCCAGCAGCCAAGCCTACAGGGCTGAAGCTTTCTTT; CDR3: CASSQAYRAEAFF; V: TRBV4-1; J: TRBJ1-1; D: .; size: .